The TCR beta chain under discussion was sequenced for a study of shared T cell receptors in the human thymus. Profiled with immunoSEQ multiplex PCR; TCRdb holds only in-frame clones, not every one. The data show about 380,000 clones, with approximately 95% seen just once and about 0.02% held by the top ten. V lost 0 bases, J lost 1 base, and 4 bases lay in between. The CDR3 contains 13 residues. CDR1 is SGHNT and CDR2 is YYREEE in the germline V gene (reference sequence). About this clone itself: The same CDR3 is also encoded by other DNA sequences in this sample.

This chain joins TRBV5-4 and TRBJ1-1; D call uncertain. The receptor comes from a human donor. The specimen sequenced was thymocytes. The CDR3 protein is CASSLDRNTEAFF. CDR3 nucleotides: TGTGCCAGCAGCTTGGACAGGAACACTGAAGCTTTCTTT.